A single TCR beta chain is shown here with its context. Methods used by the authors: Estimates of nucleated cell counts were drawn from the amplification of reference gene primers. Using immunoSEQ multiplex PCR, the repertoire was profiled, and TCRdb retains in-frame clones only, with some absent. V and J calls and clone size are as listed in that table; D and trimming were resolved from the DNA. The sample contains 80,000 to 95,000 clones, around 86% of which appear only once. This sample is part of a study of blood T cell repertoires in COVID-19. At the level of the study: T cells, B-cell-depleted T cells, or PBMCs provided the cDNA or gDNA that served as material.

The germline V gene encodes CDR1 SGHNT and CDR2 YYREEE (reference sequence). The V segment lost 0 bases and the J segment 4 bases; nucleotides outside the gene matches: 8. The CDR3 spans 17 residues. V gene TRBV5-4 combines with J gene TRBJ2-1, with 9 bases lining up with TRBD2. The clonotype comes from a woman aged 80 or over with active or convalescent COVID-19. The specimen sequenced was peripheral blood. CDR3 DNA sequence: TGTGCCAGCAGCTTGGTAGGGTTAGCGGGGGATTACAATGAGCAGTTCTTC. This translates into CASSLVGLAGDYNEQFF.